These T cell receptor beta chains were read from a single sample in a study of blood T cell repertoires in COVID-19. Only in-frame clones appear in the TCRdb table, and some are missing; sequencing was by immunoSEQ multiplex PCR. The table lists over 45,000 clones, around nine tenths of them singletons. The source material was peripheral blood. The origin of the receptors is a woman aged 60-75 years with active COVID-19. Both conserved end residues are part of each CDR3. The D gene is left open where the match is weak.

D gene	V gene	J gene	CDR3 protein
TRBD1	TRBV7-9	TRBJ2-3	CASSLGRTGSDTQYF
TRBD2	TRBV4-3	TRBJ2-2	CASSPSGGSTGELFF
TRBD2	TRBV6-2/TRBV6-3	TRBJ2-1	CASSAGTTNLNEQFF
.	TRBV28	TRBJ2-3	CASSLLDTQYF
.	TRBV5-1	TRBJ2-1	CASSDSGNEQFF
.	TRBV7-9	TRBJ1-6	CASSLTRGGSSPLHF
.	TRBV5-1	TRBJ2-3	CASSLAAKSTDTQYF
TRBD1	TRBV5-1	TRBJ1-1	CASSLETGSPFF
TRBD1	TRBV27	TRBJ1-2	CASSHRGMGGGYTF
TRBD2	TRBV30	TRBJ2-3	CAWRTPRLAGGHRDTQYF
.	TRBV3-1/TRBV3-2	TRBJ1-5	CATVGHKAIVGWWPQHF
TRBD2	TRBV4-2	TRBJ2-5	CASSQGAGGMETQYF
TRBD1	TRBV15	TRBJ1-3	CATSRDRRGGQGNGNTIYF
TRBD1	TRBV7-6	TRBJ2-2	CASSLVGDRGSGELFF
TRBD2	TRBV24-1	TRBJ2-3	CATSDPRGTSPDTQYF
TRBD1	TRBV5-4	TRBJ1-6	CASSLRDRFNSPLHF
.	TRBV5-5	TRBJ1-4	CASSLLGPNEKLFF
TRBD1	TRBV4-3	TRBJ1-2	CASSQDRGRIYGYTF
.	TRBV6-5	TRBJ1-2	CASSYSRPAGDGYTF
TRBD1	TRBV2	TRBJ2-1	CASQQGQALPYNEQFF
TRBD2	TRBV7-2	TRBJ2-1	CASSLARLAGAYNEQFF
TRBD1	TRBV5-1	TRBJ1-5	CASSPEGGGNQPQHF
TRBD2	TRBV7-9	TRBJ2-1	CASSWTSGGNNEQFF
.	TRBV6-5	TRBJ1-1	CASTQGFTEAFF
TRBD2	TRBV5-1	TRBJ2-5	CASSRGRGGSGETQYF
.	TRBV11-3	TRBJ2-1	CASSSTGYNEQFF
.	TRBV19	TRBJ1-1	CASSTDRNTEAFF
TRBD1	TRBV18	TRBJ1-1	CASSPDRDGAFF
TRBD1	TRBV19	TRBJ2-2	CASSIEWDSGELFF
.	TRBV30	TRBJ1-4	CAWSVLSVEKLFF
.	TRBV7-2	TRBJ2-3	CASSLVTGFGDTQYF
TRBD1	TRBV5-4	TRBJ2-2	CASRTGATDGELFF
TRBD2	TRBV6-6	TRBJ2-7	CASGWASGSYEQYF
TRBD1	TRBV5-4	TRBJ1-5	CASSVGQREPQHF
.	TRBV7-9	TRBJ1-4	CASSLGNSPQKLFF
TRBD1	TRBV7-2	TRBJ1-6	CASSSRDSYNSPLHF
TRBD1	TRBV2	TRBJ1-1	CASRGYRGRTEAFF
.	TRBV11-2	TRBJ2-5	CASSSDARETQYF
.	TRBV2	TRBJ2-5	CASRRLGGETQYF
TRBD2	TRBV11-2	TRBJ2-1	CASSPLAGGPQEQFF
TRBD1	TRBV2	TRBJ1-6	CASSLGQANSPLHF
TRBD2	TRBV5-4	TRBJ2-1	CASSLSGLAINEQFF
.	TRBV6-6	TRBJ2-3	CASSLPSDTQYF
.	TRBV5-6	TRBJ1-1	CASSLPGQPGLGAFF
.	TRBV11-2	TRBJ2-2	CASSFVGGTGELFF
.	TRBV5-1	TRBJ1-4	CASSSTGFNEKLFF
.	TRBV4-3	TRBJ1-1	CASSQVRVAEAFF
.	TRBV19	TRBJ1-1	CASSIGRDTEAFF
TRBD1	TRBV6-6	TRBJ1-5	CASSRDSSNQPQHF